Sequencing of this TCR beta chain was carried out in a study of T cells in Graves' hyperthyroidism and ophthalmopathy. Study overall: Peripheral blood was acquired at first diagnosis, ahead of any therapy whatsoever.

Researchers amplified the TCR beta CDR3 regions from RNA transcripts. The TCR CDR3 was amplified in a first-round RT-PCR using the HTBI primer set. TCRdb independently ran MiXCR on the multiplex PCR reads; one entry per CDR3 protein. The table records about 360,000 distinct CDR3 sequences, around 25% of them present only once. This clonotype was recorded many times. Over 18 months, lack of ophthalmopathy progression marked Graves' hyperthyroidism as stable. Among the patients, aged 18 to 65, hyperthyroidism was newly diagnosed and had lasted under 2 months. It was 8 to 10 ml of fresh peripheral blood that supplied the PBMCs. The TCR sequence derives from a man aged 50 to 59 with Graves' hyperthyroidism. The sequenced material came from blood.

CDR3 nucleotide sequence: TGTGCCAGCAGTCCCCCCGGCCGCTACGAGCAGTACTTC. This sequence encodes CASSPPGRYEQYF. The chain carries TRBV12-3 or TRBV12-4 and TRBJ2-7; D gene uncertain. The length of the CDR3 is 13 residues. V was clipped by 5 bases and J by 3 bases, with 11 bases between them.